This paragraph covers one T cell receptor (beta chain) sequence. What it binds is unknown. The data were produced by immunoSEQ multiplex PCR, yet TCRdb's version contains in-frame clones alone and is incomplete. Of some 130,000 clones in the sample, more than 85% were seen once. The data derive from a study of T cell responses to AZD1222 COVID-19 vaccine. At the level of the study: Researchers grouped second doses given at about 4 or about 12 weeks into one pool. Broader study findings: Once two AZD1222 doses were given, Spike-specific TCR breadth and depth went up.

This clonotype originated in an adult in good health. The sample here was peripheral blood, taken on day 0 of AZD1222 vaccination.

The CDR3 region has the DNA TGTGCCAGCAGTGAATGGTCCAGCGGGAAGGACGAGCAGTACTTC. Amino acid sequence: CASSEWSSGKDEQYF. The V gene is TRBV2, the J gene TRBJ2-7, with TRBD2 identical over 7 bases. From germline, CDR1 is SNHLY and CDR2 FYNNEI. V shed 2 bases and J 5 bases; nucleotides not matched to a gene: 9. The CDR3 is 15 amino acids. Supplemented by reference TRBV2 and TRBJ2-7, the full variable domain reads EPEVTQTPSHQVTQMGQEVILRCVPISNHLYFYWYRQILGQKVEFLVSFYNNEISEKSEIFDDQFSVERPDGSNFTLKIRSTKLEDSAMYFCASSEWSSGKDEQYFGPGTRLTVT.